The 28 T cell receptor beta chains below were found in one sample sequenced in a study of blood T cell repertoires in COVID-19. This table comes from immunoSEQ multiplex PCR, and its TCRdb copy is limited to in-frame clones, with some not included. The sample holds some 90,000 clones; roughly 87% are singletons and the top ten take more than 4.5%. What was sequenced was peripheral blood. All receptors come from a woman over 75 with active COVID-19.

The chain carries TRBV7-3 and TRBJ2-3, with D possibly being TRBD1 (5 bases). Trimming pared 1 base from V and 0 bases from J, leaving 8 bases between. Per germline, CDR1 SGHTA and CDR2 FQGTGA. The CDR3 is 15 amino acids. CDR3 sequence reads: CASSLRQSSTDTQYF. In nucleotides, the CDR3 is TGTGCCAGCAGCTTAAGACAGAGCAGCACAGATACGCAGTATTTT. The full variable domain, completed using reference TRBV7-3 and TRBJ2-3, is GAGVSQTPSNKVTEKGKYVELRCDPISGHTALYWYRQSLGQGPEFLIYFQGTGAADDSGLPNDRFFAVRPEGSVSTLKIQRTERGDSAVYLCASSLRQSSTDTQYFGPGTRLTVL.

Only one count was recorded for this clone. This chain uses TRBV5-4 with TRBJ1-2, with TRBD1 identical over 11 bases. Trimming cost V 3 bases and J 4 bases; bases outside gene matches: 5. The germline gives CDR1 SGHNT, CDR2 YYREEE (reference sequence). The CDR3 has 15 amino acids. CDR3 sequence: CASSSDRGQAYGYTF. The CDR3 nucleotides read TGTGCCAGCAGCTCGGACAGGGGGCAGGCCTATGGCTACACCTTC.

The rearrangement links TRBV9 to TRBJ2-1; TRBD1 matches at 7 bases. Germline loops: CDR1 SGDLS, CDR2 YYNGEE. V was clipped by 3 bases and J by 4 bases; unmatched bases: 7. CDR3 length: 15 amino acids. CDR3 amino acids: CASSENRGAYNEQFF. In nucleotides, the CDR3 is TGTGCCAGCAGCGAGAACAGGGGCGCATACAATGAGCAGTTCTTC.

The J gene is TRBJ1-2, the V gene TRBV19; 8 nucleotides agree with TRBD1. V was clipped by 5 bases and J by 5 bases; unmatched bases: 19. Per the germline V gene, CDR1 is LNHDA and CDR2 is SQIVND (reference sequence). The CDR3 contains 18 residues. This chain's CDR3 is CASSGPGTGGLRVYGYTF. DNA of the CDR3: TGTGCCAGTAGTGGACCCGGGACAGGAGGTCTCCGCGTATATGGCTACACCTTC.

CDR3 DNA sequence: TGTGCCACCGCGGACAGGGCGACCAGGGGGGAGACCCAGTACTTC. Amino acids: CATADRATRGETQYF. This rearrangement joins TRBV19 to TRBJ2-5, with 8 positions matching TRBD1. The germline V gene has CDR1 LNHDA and CDR2 SQIVND (reference sequence). The CDR3 spans 15 residues. J was trimmed by 5 bases and V by 10 bases; bases with no gene match: 15.

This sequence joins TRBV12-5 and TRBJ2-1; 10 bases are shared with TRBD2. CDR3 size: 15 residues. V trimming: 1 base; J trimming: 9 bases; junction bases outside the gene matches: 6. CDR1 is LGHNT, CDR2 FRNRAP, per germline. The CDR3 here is CASGLGSGRFGEQFF. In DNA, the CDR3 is TGTGCTAGTGGTTTGGGTAGCGGGAGGTTCGGTGAGCAGTTCTTC.

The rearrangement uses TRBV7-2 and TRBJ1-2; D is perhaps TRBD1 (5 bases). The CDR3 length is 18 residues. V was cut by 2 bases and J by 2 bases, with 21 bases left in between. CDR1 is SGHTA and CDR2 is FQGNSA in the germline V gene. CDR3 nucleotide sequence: TGTGCCAGCAGCTTATCGGATCCTGGGTCTGGGGCCAACTATGGCTACACCTTC. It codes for CASSLSDPGSGANYGYTF.

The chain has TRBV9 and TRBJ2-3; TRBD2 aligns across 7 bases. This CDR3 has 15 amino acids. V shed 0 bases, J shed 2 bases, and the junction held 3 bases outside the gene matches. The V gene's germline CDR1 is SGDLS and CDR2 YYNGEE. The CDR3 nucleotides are TGTGCCAGCAGCGTAGGCGGGAGACCCACAGATACGCAGTATTTT. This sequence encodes CASSVGGRPTDTQYF.

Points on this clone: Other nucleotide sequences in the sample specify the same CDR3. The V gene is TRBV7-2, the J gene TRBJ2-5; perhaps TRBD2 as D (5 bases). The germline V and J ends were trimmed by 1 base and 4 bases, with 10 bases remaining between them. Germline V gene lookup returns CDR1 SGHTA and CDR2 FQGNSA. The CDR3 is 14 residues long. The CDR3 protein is CASSLGVGVETQYF. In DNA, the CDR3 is TGTGCCAGCAGCTTAGGTGTCGGGGTAGAGACCCAGTACTTC.

CDR3 nucleotides: TGTGCCATCAGTGAGTCCGCGGGAAGAGGGACCGGGGAGCTGTTTTTT. As protein: CAISESAGRGTGELFF. The rearrangement joins TRBV10-3 to TRBJ2-2; a possible D gene is TRBD2 (6 bases). The length of the CDR3 is 16 residues. Trimming removed 0 bases from V and 5 bases from J, with 13 bases in between. CDR1 and CDR2 (germline): ENHRY, SYGVKD.

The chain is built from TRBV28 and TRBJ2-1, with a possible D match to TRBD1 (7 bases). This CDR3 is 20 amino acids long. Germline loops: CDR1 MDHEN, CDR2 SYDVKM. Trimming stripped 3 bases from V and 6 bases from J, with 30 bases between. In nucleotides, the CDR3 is TGTGCCAGCAGTTTCTTCTTTCTTGGTCGGCGGGACAGTCATCTCAATGAGCAGTTCTTC. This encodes CASSFFFLGRRDSHLNEQFF.

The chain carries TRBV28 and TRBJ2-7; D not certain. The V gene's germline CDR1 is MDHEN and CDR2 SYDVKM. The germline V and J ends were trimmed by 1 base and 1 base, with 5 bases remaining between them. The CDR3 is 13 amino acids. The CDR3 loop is CASSLSISYEQYF. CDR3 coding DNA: TGTGCCAGCAGTTTATCCATTTCCTACGAGCAGTACTTC.

This CDR3 is CSATGYYGYTF. The CDR3 nucleotides are TGCAGTGCTACCGGTTACTATGGCTACACCTTC. This chain joins TRBV20-1 and TRBJ1-2, with D unclear. Trimming left V 4 bases short and J 3 bases short, with 6 bases between. This CDR3 is built from 11 residues. CDR1 is DFQATT and CDR2 is SNEGSKA in the germline V gene (reference sequence).

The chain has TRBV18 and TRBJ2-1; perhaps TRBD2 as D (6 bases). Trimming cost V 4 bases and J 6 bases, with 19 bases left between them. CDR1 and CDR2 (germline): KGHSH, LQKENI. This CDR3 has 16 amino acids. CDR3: CASSRSSARGPNEQFF. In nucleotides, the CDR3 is TGTGCCAGCTCACGATCTAGCGCCCGGGGCCCCAATGAGCAGTTCTTC. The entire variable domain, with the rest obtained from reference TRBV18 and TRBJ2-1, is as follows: NAGVMQNPRHLVRRRGQEARLRCSPMKGHSHVYWYRQLPEEGLKFMVYLQKENIIDESGMPKERFSAEFPKEGPSILRIQQVVRGDSAAYFCASSRSSARGPNEQFFGPGTRLTVL.

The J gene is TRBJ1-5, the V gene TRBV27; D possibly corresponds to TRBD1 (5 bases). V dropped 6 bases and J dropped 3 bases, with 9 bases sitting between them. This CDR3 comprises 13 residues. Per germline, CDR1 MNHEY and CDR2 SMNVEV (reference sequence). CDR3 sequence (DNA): TGTGCCAGCAGAAGCAGGGTCAATCAGCCCCAGCATTTT. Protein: CASRSRVNQPQHF.

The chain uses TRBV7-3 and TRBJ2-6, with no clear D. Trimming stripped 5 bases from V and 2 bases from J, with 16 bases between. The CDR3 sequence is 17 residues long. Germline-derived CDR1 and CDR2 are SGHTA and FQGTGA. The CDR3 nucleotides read TGTGCCAGCAGCGCCCACCTGATTCGGGCTGGGGCCAACGTCCTGACTTTC. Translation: CASSAHLIRAGANVLTF.

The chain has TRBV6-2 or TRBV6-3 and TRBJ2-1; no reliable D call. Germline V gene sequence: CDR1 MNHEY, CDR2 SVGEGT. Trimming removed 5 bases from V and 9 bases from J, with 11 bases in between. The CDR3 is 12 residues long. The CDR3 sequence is CASSVVTREQFF. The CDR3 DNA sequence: TGTGCCAGCAGTGTGGTGACACGTGAGCAGTTCTTC.

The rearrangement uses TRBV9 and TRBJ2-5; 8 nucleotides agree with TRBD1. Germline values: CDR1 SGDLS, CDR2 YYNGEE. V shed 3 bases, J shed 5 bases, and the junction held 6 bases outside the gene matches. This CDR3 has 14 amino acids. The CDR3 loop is CASSGSTGDETQYF. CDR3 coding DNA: TGTGCCAGCAGCGGATCGACAGGGGACGAGACCCAGTACTTC.

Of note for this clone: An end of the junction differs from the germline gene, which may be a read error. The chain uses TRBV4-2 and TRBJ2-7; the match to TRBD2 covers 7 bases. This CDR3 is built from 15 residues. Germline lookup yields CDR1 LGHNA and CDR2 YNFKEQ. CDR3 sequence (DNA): TGTGCCAGCAGCCAAGAATCAGTGACGGCGGGAGATCGTTTCTTC. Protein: CASSQESVTAGDRFF.

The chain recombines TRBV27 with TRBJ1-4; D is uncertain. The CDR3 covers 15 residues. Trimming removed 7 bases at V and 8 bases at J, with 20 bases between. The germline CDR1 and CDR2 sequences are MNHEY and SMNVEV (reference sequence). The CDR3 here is CASKGEWGLSEKLFF. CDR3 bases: TGTGCCAGCAAGGGAGAATGGGGTCTCTCGGAAAAACTGTTTTTT.

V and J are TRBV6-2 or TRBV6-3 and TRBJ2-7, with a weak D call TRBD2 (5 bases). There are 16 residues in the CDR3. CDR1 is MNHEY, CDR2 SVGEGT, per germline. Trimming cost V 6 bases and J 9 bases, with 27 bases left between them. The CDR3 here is CASSQATEASGLGQYF. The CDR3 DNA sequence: TGTGCCAGCAGCCAAGCGACGGAGGCCTCTGGGTTGGGGCAGTACTTC.

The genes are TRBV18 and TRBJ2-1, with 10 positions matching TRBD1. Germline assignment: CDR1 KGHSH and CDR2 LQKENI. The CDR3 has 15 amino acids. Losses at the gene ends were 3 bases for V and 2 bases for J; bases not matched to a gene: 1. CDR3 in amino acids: CASSPGTGAYNEQFF. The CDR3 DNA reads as TGTGCCAGCTCACCCGGGACAGGGGCCTACAATGAGCAGTTCTTC.

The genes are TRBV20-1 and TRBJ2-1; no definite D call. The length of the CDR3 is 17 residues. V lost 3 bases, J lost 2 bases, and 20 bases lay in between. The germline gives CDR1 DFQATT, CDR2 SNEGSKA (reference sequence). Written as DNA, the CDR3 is TGCAGTGCTAGTGGGATGCCGCCCCGGGTCCCCTACAATGAGCAGTTCTTC. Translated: CSASGMPPRVPYNEQFF.

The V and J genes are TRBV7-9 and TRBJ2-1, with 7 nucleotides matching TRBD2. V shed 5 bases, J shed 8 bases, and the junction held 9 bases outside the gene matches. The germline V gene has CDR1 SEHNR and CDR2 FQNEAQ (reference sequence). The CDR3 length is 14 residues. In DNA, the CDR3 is TGTGCCAGCAGCATTACTAGCGTAGTCGATGAGCAGTTCTTC. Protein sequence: CASSITSVVDEQFF.

The CDR3 is CASRGVVAGVREQYF. The CDR3 DNA reads TGTGCCAGTCGGGGGGTGGTAGCTGGGGTCCGCGAGCAGTACTTC. The chain links TRBV13 to TRBJ2-7; 7 nucleotides line up with TRBD2. Germline CDR1 PRHDT, CDR2 FYEKMQ (reference sequence). The CDR3 loop spans 15 amino acids. V lost 9 bases, J lost 6 bases, and 17 bases stayed unmatched.

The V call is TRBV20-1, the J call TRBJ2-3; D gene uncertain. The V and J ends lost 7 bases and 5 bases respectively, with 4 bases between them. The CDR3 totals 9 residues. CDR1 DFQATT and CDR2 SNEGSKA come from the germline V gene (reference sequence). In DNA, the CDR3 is TGCAGTGTCGGAGATACGCAGTATTTT. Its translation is CSVGDTQYF.

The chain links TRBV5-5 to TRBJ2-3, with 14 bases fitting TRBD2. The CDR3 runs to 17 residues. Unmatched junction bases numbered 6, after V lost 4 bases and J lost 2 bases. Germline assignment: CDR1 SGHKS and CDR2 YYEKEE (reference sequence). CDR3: CASSQATSGRATDTQYF. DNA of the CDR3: TGTGCCAGCAGCCAAGCGACTAGCGGGAGGGCCACAGATACGCAGTATTTT. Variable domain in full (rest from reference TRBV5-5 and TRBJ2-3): DAGVTQSPTHLIKTRGQQVTLRCSPISGHKSVSWYQQVLGQGPQFIFQYYEKEERGRGNFPDRFSARQFPNYSSELNVNALLLGDSALYLCASSQATSGRATDTQYFGPGTRLTVL.

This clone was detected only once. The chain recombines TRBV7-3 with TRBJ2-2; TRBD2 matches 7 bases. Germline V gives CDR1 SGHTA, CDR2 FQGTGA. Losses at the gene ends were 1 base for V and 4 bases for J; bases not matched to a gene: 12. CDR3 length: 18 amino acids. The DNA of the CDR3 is TGTGCCAGCAGCTTAAGTCCCCCCCTTGGCGGGAGCACCGGGGAGCTGTTTTTT. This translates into CASSLSPPLGGSTGELFF.